This TCR beta chain was documented in a study of T cell responses to AZD1222 COVID-19 vaccine (dated by TCRdb to 2020 to 2023). Broadly, across the study: AZD1222 recipients given second doses at about 4 weeks or at about 12 weeks were pooled, since spike-specific TCR depth and breadth were not found to differ between the two schedules. A total of just over 230 trial participants underwent TCR sequencing, of whom about 210 had received two doses of AZD1222 and roughly 26 had received two doses of the MenACWY control vaccine. Trial participants were enrolled by age into subgroups of 18-55, 56-69 and 70-plus years, and roughly 160, 29 and 62 TCR-sequenced participants, respectively, were included in these subgroups. General study outcomes and caveats: Reportedly, almost half of the unique spike-specific TCRs recognized epitopes lying outside the regions that are mutated in the B.1.351 and B.1.1.7 variants. The 56-69-year group was small, and its depth increase did not reach significance, likely because of low power. No day 14 peak-response samples were available, so repertoires were characterized only after the peak T cell response. Conclusions about previously exposed vaccinees are limited, since just 6 or 7 AZD1222 recipients were seropositive for SARS-CoV-2 at baseline. Participants were mostly white British, with more females than males. The authors suggested clonal diversity may have been underestimated. A significant rise in spike-specific TCR breadth and depth was observed after two AZD1222 doses relative to day 0 and relative to MenACWY recipients. CD4 TCRs associated with the vaccine covered the entire spike protein, and the dominant responses were in regions 160-218 and 743-854.

Notes on this clone: Its antigen target is currently unknown. No much larger clone is present one base from it, and per-base qualities are unavailable.

The sample's time point, from its label and the paper: baseline before first vaccination. Vaccinee samples came from UK trials COV001 and COV002, including a single-blind randomized controlled phase 2/3 trial of AZD1222 (ChAdOx1 nCoV-19) in healthy adults. For TCRbeta chain sequencing, PBMC samples were collected from trial participants at day 0 and at day 28 after the second dose. The CDR3 regions of human TCRbeta chains were subjected to immunosequencing. In the original analysis: TCRs in the repertoires were compared against a reference library of SARS-CoV-2-specific TCRs that had been generated with the MIRA antigen-specificity platform. Breadth was defined as the fraction of unique TCRs that were SARS-CoV-2-associated. Depth was defined as the fraction of total T cells that were SARS-CoV-2-associated. Using the MIRA data, every spike-specific TCR was mapped to the spike region that the TCR reacted to and assigned to either a CD4 or a CD8 class. Log10-transformed breadth and depth values were compared by one-way ANOVA with Sidak's multiple comparisons tests. As stored in TCRdb, this immuneACCESS dataset retains in-frame rearrangements with V and J assigned. A fraction of the clones does not appear; measured against another copy, unresolved V genes explain less than half of the discrepancy, and the remainder lacks a known reason. V, J and clone size reflect that table, while D and trimming were determined from the DNA. Recorded for this sample are approximately 140,000 clones; roughly nine tenths of them occurred a single time. Of the sample, 3.4% falls within the top ten clones.

This clonotype was obtained from an adult in good health. The sample in question was peripheral blood, obtained on day 0 of AZD1222 vaccination.

The nucleotides are TGTGCCAGCAGCCCCACAGACTTTCCCCTCCACTTT. The resulting protein is CASSPTDFPLHF. The V and J genes are TRBV5-8 and TRBJ1-6, with no confidently assigned D gene. In the germline V gene, CDR1 corresponds to SGHTS and CDR2 to YDEGEE. The CDR3 goes from the cysteine to the phenylalanine over 12 residues. The entry retains the CDR3 DNA only, 36 bases that are in frame from base 1. V loses 4 bases of germline sequence and J loses 13 bases, and the interval between the two ends is 12 bases.